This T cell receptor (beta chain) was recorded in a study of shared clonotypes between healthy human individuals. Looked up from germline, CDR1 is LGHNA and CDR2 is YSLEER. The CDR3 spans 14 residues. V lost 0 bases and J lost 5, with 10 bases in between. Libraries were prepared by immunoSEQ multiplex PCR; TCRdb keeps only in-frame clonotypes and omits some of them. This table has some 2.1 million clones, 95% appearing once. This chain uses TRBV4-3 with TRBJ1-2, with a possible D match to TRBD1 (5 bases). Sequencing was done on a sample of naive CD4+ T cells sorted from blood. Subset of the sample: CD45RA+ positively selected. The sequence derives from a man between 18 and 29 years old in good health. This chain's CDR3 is CASSQELSGYGYTF. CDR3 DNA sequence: TGCGCCAGCAGCCAAGAATTGTCAGGGTATGGCTACACCTTC.